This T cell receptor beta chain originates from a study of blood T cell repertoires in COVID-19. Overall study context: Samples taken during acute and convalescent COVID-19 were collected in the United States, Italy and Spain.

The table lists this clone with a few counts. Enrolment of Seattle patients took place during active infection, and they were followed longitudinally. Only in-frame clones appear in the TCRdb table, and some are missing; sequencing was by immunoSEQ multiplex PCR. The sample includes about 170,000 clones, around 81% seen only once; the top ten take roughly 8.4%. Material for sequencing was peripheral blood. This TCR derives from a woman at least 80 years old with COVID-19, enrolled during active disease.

In nucleotides, the CDR3 is TGCGCCAGCAGCAGGACCGGAGGGGACCAGCCCCAGCATTTT. This translates into CASSRTGGDQPQHF. V usage is TRBV5-1 and J usage is TRBJ1-5; a possible D gene is TRBD1 (5 bases). Germline lookup yields CDR1 SGHRS and CDR2 YFSETQ. V shed 4 bases and J shed 7 bases, with 15 bases lying between them. The CDR3 has 14 amino acids. The full variable domain, in which reference TRBV5-1 and TRBJ1-5 provide the parts outside the CDR3, is KAGVTQTPRYLIKTRGQQVTLSCSPISGHRSVSWYQQTPGQGLQFLFEYFSETQRNKGNFPGRFSGRQFSNSRSEMNVSTLELGDSALYLCASSRTGGDQPQHFGDGTRLSIL.